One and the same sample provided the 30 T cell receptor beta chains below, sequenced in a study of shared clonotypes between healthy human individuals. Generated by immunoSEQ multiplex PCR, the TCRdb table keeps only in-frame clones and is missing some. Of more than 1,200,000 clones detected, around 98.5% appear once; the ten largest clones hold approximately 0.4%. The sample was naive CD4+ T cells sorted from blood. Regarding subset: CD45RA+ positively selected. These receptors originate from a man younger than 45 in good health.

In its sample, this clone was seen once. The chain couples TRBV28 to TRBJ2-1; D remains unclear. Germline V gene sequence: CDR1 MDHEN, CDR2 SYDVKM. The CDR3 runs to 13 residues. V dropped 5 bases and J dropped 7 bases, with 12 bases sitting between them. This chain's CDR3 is CASSRLSPNEQFF. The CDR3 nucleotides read TGTGCCAGCAGTCGGTTGTCACCGAATGAGCAGTTCTTC.

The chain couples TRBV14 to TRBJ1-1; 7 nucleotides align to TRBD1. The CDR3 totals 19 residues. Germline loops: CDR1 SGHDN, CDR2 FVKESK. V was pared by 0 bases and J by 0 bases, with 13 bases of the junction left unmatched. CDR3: CASSQDLPGRGSMNTEAFF. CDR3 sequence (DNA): TGTGCCAGCAGCCAAGATCTCCCGGGCAGGGGGTCTATGAACACTGAAGCTTTCTTT.

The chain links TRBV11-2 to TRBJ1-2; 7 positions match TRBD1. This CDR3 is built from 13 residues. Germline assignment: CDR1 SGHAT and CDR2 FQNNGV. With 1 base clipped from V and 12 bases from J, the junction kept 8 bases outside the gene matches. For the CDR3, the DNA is TGTGCCAGCAGCTTAGGCAGGGGGGAGCTCAACACCTTC. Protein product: CASSLGRGELNTF.

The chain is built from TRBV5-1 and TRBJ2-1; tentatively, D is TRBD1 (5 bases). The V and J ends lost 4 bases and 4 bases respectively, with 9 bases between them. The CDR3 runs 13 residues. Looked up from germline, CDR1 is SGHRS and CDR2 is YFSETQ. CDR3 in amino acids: CASSSTGYNEQFF. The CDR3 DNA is TGCGCCAGCAGCAGCACAGGATACAATGAGCAGTTCTTC.

CDR3 DNA sequence: TGTGCCAGCAGTCACCCGGGACAGGGTAACCACGAGCAGTACTTC. Amino acid sequence: CASSHPGQGNHEQYF. The V and J genes are TRBV6-6 and TRBJ2-7, with 9 bases matching TRBD1. The V gene's germline CDR1 is MNHNY and CDR2 SVGAGI (reference sequence). The CDR3 sequence is 15 residues long. V lost 5 bases to trimming and J lost 5 bases; unmatched junction nucleotides: 10.

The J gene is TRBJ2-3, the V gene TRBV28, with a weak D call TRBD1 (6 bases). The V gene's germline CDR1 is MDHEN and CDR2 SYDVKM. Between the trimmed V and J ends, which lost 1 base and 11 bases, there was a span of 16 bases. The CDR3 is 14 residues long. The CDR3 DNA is TGTGCCAGCAGTTTATTATCACTTTCAGGGGTGCAGTATTTT. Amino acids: CASSLLSLSGVQYF.

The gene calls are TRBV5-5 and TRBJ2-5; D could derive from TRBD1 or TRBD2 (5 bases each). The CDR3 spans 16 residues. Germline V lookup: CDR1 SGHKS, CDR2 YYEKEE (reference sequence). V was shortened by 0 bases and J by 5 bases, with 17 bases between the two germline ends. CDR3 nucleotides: TGTGCCAGCAGCTTGGGGGACGGAGTTCGAGGGGAGACCCAGTACTTC. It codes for CASSLGDGVRGETQYF.

The CDR3 nucleotides read TGTGCCAGCAGACTCACAGGCGTGGGGAGTTCACATACAACTAATGAAAAACTGTTTTTT. Translation: CASRLTGVGSSHTTNEKLFF. The chain combines TRBV28 with TRBJ1-4, with D tentatively TRBD1 (5 bases). The V end lost 6 bases, the J end lost 0 bases, and 26 bases lay between the germline ends. The germline V gene encodes CDR1 MDHEN and CDR2 SYDVKM. The CDR3 has 20 amino acids.

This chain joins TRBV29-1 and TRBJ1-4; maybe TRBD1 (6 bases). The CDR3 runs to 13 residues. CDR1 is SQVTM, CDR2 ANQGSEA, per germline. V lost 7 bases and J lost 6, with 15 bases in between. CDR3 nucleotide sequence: TGCAGCGCTATAGGGGGGCTTCATGAAAAACTGTTTTTT. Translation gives CSAIGGLHEKLFF.

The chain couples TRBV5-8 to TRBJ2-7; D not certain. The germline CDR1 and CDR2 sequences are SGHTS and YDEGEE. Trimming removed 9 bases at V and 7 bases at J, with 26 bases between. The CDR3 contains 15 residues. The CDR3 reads CATRPFYILSEEQYF. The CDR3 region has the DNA TGTGCCACCCGTCCCTTTTACATTTTAAGTGAGGAGCAGTACTTC. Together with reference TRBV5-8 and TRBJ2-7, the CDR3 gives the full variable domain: EAGVTQSPTHLIKTRGQQATLRCSPISGHTSVYWYQQALGLGLQFLLWYDEGEERNRGNFPPRFSGRQFPNYSSELNVNALELEDSALYLCATRPFYILSEEQYFGPGTRLTVT.

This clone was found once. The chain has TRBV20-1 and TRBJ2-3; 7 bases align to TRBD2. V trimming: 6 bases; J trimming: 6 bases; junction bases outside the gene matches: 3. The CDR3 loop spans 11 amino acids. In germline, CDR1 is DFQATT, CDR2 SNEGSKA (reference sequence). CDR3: CSASGKDTQYF. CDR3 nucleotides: TGCAGTGCCAGCGGGAAGGATACGCAGTATTTT.

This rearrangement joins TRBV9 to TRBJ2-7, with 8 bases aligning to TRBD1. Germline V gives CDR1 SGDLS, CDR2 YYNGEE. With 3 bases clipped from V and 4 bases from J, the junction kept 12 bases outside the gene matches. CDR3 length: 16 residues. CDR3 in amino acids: CASSAGQGGNTYEQYF. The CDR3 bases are TGTGCCAGCAGCGCCGGACAGGGTGGGAATACGTACGAGCAGTACTTC.

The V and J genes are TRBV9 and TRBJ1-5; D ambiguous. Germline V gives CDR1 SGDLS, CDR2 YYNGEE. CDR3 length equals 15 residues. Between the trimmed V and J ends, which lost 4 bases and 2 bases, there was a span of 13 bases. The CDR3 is CASSRKGLGNQPQHF. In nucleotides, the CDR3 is TGTGCCAGCAGCAGGAAAGGCTTAGGCAATCAGCCCCAGCATTTT.

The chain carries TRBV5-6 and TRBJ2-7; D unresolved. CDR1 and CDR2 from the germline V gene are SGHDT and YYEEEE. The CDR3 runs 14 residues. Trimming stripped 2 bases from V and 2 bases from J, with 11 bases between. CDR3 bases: TGTGCCAGCAGCTTTCGTCCTTATACCTACGAGCAGTACTTC. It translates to CASSFRPYTYEQYF.

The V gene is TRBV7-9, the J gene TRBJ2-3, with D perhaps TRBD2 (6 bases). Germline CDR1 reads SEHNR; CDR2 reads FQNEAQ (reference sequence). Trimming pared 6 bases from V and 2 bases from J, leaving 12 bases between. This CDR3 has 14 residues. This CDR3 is CASSKAGPTDTQYF. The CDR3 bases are TGTGCCAGCAGTAAGGCGGGGCCCACAGATACGCAGTATTTT.

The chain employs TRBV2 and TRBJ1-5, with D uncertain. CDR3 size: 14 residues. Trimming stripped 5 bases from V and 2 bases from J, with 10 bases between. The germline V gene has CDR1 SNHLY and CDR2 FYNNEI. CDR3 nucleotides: TGTGCCAGCAGTACTGACGCAGGCAATCAGCCCCAGCATTTT. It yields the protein CASSTDAGNQPQHF.

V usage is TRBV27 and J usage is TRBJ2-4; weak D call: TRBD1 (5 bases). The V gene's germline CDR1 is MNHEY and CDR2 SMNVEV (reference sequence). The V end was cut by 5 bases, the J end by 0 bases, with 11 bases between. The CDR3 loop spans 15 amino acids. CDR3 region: CASSQKGLAKNIQYF. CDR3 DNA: TGTGCCAGCAGTCAAAAGGGGCTAGCCAAAAACATTCAGTACTTC.

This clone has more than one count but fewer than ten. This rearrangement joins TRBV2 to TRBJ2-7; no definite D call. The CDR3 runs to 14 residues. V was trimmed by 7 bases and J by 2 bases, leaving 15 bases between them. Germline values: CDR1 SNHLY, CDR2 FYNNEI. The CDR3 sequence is CASTRDKGAYEQYF. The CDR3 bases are TGTGCCAGCACTAGGGATAAAGGTGCCTACGAGCAGTACTTC.

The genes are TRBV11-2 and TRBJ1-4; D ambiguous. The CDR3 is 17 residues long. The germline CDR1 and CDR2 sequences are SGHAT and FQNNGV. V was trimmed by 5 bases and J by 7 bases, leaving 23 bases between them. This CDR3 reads CASSQALTPRRGEKLFF. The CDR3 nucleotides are TGTGCCAGCAGCCAAGCCCTGACCCCGCGCCGGGGTGAAAAACTGTTTTTT. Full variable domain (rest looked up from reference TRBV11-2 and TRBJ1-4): EAGVAQSPRYKIIEKRQSVAFWCNPISGHATLYWYQQILGQGPKLLIQFQNNGVVDDSQLPKDRFSAERLKGVDSTLKIQPAKLEDSAVYLCASSQALTPRRGEKLFFGSGTQLSVL.

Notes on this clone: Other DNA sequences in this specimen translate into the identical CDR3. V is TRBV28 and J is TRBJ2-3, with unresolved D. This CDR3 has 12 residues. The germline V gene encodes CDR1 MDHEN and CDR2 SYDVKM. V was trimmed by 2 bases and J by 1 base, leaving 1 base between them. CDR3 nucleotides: TGTGCCAGCAGTTTAGGCACAGATACGCAGTATTTT. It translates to CASSLGTDTQYF. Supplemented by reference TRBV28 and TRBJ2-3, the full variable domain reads DVKVTQSSRYLVKRTGEKVFLECVQDMDHENMFWYRQDPGLGLRLIYFSYDVKMKEKGDIPEGYSVSREKKERFSLILESASTNQTSMYLCASSLGTDTQYFGPGTRLTVL.

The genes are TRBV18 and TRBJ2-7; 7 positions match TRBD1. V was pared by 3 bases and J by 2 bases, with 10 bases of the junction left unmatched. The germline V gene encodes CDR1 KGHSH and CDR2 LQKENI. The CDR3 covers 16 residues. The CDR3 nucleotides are TGTGCCAGCTCACCTGAAAGGACAGGTAAACCCTACGAGCAGTACTTC. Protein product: CASSPERTGKPYEQYF.

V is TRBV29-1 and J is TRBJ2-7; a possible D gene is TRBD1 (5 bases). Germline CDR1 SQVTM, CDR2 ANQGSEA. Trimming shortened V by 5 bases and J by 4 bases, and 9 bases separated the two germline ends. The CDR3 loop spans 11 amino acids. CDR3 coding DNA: TGCAGCGTTACTCAGGGATACGAGCAGTACTTC. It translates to CSVTQGYEQYF.

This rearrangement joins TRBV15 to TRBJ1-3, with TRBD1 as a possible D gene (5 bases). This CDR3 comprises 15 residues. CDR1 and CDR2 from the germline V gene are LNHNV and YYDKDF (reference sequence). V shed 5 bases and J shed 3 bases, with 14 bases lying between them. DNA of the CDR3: TGTGCCACCAGCCAGGGTAGGACCCTTGGAAACACCATATATTTT. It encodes CATSQGRTLGNTIYF.

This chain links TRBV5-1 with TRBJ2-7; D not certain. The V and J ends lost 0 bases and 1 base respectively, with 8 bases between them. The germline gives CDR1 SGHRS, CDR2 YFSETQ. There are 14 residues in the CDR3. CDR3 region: CASSLETASYEQYF. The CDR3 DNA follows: TGCGCCAGCAGCTTGGAGACGGCTTCCTACGAGCAGTACTTC.

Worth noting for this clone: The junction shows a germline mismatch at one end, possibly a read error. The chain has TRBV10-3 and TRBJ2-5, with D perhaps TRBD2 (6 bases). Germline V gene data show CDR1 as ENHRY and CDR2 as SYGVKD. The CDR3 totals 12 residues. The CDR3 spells CAISVLGGAADF. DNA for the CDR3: TGTGCCATCAGTGTTTTGGGCGGGGCCGCGGACTTC.

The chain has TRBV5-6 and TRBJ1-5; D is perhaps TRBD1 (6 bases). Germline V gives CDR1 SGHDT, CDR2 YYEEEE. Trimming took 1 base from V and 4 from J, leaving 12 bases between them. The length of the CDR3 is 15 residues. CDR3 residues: CASSLHRVSNQPQHF. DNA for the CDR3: TGTGCCAGCAGCTTGCACAGGGTGAGTAATCAGCCCCAGCATTTT. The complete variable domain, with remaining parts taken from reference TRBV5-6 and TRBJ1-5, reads DAGVTQSPTHLIKTRGQQVTLRCSPKSGHDTVSWYQQALGQGPQFIFQYYEEEERQRGNFPDRFSGHQFPNYSSELNVNALLLGDSALYLCASSLHRVSNQPQHFGDGTRLSIL.

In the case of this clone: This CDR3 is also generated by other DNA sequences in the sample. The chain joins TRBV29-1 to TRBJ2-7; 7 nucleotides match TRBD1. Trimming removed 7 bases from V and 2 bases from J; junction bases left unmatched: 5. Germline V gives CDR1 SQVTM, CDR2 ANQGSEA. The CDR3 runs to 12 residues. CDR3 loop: CSARDSPYEQYF. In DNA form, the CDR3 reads TGCAGCGCTCGGGACAGCCCCTACGAGCAGTACTTC.

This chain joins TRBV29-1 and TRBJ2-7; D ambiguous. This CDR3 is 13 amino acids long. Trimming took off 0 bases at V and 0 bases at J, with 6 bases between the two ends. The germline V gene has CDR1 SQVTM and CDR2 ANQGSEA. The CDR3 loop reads CSVEDRHSYEQYF. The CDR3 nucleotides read TGCAGCGTTGAAGATCGGCACTCCTACGAGCAGTACTTC.

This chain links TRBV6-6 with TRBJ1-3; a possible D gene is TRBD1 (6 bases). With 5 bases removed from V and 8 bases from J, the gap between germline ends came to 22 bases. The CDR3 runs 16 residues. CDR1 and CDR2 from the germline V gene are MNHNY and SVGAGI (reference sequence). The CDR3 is CASSRYTGTTSHTIYF. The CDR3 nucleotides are TGTGCCAGCAGTCGCTACACAGGGACTACTAGTCACACCATATATTTT.

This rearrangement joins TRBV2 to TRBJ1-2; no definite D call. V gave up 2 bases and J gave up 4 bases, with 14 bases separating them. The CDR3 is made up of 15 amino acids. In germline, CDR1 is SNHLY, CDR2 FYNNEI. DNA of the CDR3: TGTGCCAGCAGTGAACAAAGGACCGTAAGCTATGGCTACACCTTC. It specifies CASSEQRTVSYGYTF.